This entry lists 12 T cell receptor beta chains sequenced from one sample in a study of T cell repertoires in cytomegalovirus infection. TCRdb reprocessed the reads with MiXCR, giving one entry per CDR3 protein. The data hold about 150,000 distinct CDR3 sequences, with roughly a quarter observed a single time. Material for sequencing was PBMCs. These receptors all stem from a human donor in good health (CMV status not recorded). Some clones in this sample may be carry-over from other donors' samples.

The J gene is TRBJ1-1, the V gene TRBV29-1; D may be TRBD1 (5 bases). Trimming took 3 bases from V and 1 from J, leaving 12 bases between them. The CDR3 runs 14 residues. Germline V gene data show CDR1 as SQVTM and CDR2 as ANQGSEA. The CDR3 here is CSVESRQGNTEAFF. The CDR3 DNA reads TGCAGCGTTGAGTCTAGGCAGGGGAACACTGAAGCTTTCTTT. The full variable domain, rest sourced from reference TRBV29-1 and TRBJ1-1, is SAVISQKPSRDICQRGTSLTIQCQVDSQVTMMFWYRQQPGQSLTLIATANQGSEATYESGFVIDKFPISRPNLTFSTLTVSNMSPEDSSIYLCSVESRQGNTEAFFGQGTRLTVV.

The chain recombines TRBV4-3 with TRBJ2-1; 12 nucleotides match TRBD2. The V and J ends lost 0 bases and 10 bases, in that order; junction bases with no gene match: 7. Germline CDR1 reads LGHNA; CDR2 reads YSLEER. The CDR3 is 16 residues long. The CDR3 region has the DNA TGCGCCAGCAGCCAAGATAGCACTAGCGGGAGGACAGAGCAGTTCTTC. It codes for CASSQDSTSGRTEQFF.

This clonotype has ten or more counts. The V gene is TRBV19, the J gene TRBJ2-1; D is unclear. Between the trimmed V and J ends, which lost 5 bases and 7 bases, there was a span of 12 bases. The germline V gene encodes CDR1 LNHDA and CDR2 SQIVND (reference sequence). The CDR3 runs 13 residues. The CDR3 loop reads CASSASAVNEQFF. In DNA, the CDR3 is TGTGCCAGTAGTGCTTCGGCGGTAAATGAGCAGTTCTTC.

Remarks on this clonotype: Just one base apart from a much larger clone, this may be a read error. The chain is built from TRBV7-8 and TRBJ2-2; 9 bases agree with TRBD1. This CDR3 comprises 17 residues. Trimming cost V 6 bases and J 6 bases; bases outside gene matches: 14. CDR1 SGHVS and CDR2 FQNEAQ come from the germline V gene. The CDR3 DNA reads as TGTGCCAGCAGGCGCGACAGGGGGAGCCTTAACGCCGGGGAGCTGTTTTTT. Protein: CASRRDRGSLNAGELFF.

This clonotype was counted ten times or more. The CDR3 DNA reads TGTGCCAGCACACCCTGGGTGGACGGGAACACCGGGGAGCTGTTTTTT. It yields the protein CASTPWVDGNTGELFF. V is TRBV28 and J is TRBJ2-2; D gene uncertain. Germline CDR1 reads MDHEN; CDR2 reads SYDVKM. The ends were cut back, 7 bases at V and 1 base at J, with 16 bases in the middle. The CDR3 consists of 16 residues.

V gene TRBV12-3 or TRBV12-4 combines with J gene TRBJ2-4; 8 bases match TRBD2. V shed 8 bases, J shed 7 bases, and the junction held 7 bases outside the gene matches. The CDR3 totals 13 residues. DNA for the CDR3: TGTGCCAGCCAAGCGGGAGTTGAGAACATTCAGTACTTC. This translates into CASQAGVENIQYF.

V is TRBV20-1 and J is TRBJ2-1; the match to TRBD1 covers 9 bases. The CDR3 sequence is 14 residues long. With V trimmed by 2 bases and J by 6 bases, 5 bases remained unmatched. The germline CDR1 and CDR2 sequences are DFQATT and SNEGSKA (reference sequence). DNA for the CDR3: TGCAGTGCTAGACACAGGGGGCAAGGCAATGAGCAGTTCTTC. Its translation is CSARHRGQGNEQFF.

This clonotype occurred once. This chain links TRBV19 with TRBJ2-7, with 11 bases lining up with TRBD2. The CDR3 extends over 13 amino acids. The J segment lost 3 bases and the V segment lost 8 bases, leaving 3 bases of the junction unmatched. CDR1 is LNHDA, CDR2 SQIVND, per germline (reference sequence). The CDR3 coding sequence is TGTGCCAGTGCACTAGCGGGAGTCTACGAGCAGTACTTC. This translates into CASALAGVYEQYF.

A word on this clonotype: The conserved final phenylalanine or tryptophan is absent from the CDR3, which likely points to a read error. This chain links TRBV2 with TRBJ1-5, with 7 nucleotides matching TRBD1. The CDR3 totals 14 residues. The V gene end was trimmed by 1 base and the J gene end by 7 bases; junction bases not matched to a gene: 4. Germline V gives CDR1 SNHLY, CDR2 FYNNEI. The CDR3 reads CASSEGQGGQPQHL. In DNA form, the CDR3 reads TGTGCCAGCAGTGAAGGACAGGGCGGCCAGCCCCAGCATTTG.

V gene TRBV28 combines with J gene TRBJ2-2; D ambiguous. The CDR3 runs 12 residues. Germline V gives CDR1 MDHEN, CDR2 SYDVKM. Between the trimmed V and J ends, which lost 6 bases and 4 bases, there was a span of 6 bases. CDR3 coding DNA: TGTGCCAGCAGCTATACCACCGGGGAGCTGTTTTTT. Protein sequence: CASSYTTGELFF.

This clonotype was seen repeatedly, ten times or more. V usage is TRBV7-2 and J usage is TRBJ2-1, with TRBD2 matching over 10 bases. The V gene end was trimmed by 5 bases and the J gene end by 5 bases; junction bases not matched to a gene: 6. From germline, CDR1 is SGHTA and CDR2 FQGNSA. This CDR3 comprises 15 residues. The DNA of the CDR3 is TGTGCCAGCAGCAGGGGACTAGCGCGGGACAATGAGCAGTTCTTC. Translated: CASSRGLARDNEQFF.

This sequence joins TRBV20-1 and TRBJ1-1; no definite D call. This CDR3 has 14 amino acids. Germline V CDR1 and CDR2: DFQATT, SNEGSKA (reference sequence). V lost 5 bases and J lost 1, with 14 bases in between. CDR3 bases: TGCAGTGCTCGACATCGTATAAAGAACACTGAAGCTTTCTTT. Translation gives CSARHRIKNTEAFF.